Sequencing of this TCR beta chain was carried out in a study of tumor and adjacent non-tumor tissue in lung cancer. Notes on the study in general: Top 100 clones took a larger repertoire share in normal lung.

A modified ARM-PCR protocol with three rounds of nested PCR amplified TCRbeta. TCRdb called the multiplex PCR reads again in MiXCR, with one record for every CDR3 protein. Of some 200,000 distinct CDR3 sequences in the sample, 60% to 85% are singletons; the top ten hold around 25%. Concerning this clonotype: The target antigen is unknown. At one boundary the junction diverges from the germline segment, which might be a read error.

No cell sorting was done before RNA was extracted from the tissue. Sequences were obtained from lung tumor tissue. This clonotype was sampled from a man between 60 and 75 years old with non-small cell lung cancer.

The CDR3 DNA is TGTGCCAGCAGCCGCGGGATAGGGATACAAGAGAGCCAGTACTTC. This encodes CASSRGIGIQESQYF. The chain combines TRBV11-3 with TRBJ2-5; D perhaps matches TRBD2 (6 bases). CDR1 is SGHNT, CDR2 YENEEA, per germline. The CDR3 extends over 15 amino acids.